The 31 T cell receptor beta chains below all came from one sample that was sequenced in a study of human T cells and chemical hapten exposure. One entry per CDR3 protein, called by TCRdb with MiXCR from the RACE reads. The sample lists around 150,000 distinct CDR3 sequences, about 30% occurring once. Specified time point: patch test 3, about 24 weeks after DPC sensitization. The treatment here: therapeutic diphenylcyclopropenone sensitization with weekly scalp DPC. The sequences come from whole blood, collected in connection with sensitization to the hapten diphenylcyclopropenone (DPC). These receptors were obtained from a woman in her late teens or twenties with alopecia areata. Some clones in this sample may be carry-over from other donors' samples.

This clonotype was detected only a few times. The V gene is TRBV9, the J gene TRBJ2-1; D possibly corresponds to TRBD2 (6 bases). Trimming removed 7 bases from V and 7 bases from J, with 6 bases in between. CDR3 length: 10 residues. The germline V gene encodes CDR1 SGDLS and CDR2 YYNGEE. The CDR3 protein is CASAGNEQFF. The CDR3 DNA reads TGTGCCAGCGCGGGGAATGAGCAGTTCTTC.

This clonotype has just a few counts. V gene TRBV20-1 combines with J gene TRBJ2-7, with a weak D call TRBD2 (5 bases). Germline V gene data show CDR1 as DFQATT and CDR2 as SNEGSKA (reference sequence). This CDR3 region has 13 residues. DNA of the CDR3: TGCAGCGTCAGTGGACTGAGCTCCTACGAGCAGTACTTC. Its protein product is CSVSGLSSYEQYF.

This clonotype was observed a handful of times. The rearrangement links TRBV7-2 to TRBJ1-1; D not resolved. Germline assignment: CDR1 SGHTA and CDR2 FQGNSA. The CDR3 has 13 amino acids. Trimming shortened V by 5 bases and J by 10 bases, and 17 bases separated the two germline ends. CDR3 sequence (DNA): TGTGCCAGCAGCGATAGAGAAGGTTCAACAGCTTTCTTT. Translation gives CASSDREGSTAFF.

V and J are TRBV27 and TRBJ1-2; D call uncertain. In germline, CDR1 is MNHEY, CDR2 SMNVEV (reference sequence). Trimming cost V 5 bases and J 4 bases, with 11 bases left between them. This CDR3 has 13 residues. Here the CDR3 DNA reads TGTGCCAGCAGTCCCAACCCCTTCTATGGCTACACCTTC. Amino acids: CASSPNPFYGYTF.

This clonotype appeared a few times. The chain employs TRBV5-6 and TRBJ2-7; D call uncertain. In germline, CDR1 is SGHDT, CDR2 YYEEEE. V dropped 2 bases and J dropped 1 base, with 10 bases sitting between them. There are 14 residues in the CDR3. CDR3 region: CASSLGRDSYEQYF. CDR3 nucleotide sequence: TGTGCCAGCAGCTTAGGCCGTGATTCCTACGAGCAGTACTTC.

This clonotype was seen a few times. This chain uses TRBV6-2 or TRBV6-3 with TRBJ2-5; no clear D. This CDR3 comprises 10 residues. CDR1 MNHEY and CDR2 SVGEGT come from the germline V gene. V was trimmed by 6 bases and J by 2 bases, leaving 1 base between them. The CDR3 loop is CASRQETQYF. DNA of the CDR3: TGTGCCAGCAGACAAGAGACCCAGTACTTC.

The V call is TRBV20-1, the J call TRBJ1-2, with a possible D match to TRBD1 (6 bases). Looked up from germline, CDR1 is DFQATT and CDR2 is SNEGSKA (reference sequence). There are 12 residues in the CDR3. Trimming stripped 5 bases from V and 3 bases from J, with 10 bases between. The CDR3 region is CSAPRGDYGYTF. The CDR3 nucleotides read TGCAGTGCTCCCAGGGGCGACTATGGCTACACCTTC.

As to this clonotype: A junction end diverges from the germline sequence, so it may reflect a read error. This chain links TRBV4-3 with TRBJ2-2; D may match TRBD1 or TRBD2 (5 bases each). Germline CDR1 is LGHNA and CDR2 is YSLEER. CDR3 length: 17 amino acids. The CDR3 loop reads CASSQALGPGKTGELFF. The CDR3 bases are TGTGCCAGCAGCCAAGCGCTGGGACCTGGTAAAACCGGGGAGCTGTTTTTT.

The chain recombines TRBV3-1 with TRBJ2-1, with D perhaps matching TRBD1 (6 bases). CDR3 length equals 14 residues. Germline V gene sequence: CDR1 LGHDT, CDR2 YNNKEL (reference sequence). Trimming cost V 4 bases and J 3 bases, with 10 bases left between them. The CDR3 DNA is TGTGCCAGCAGCCGTCTGGACAGCTACAATGAGCAGTTCTTC. Translated: CASSRLDSYNEQFF.

The CDR3 reads CSVADRGNTEAFF. The CDR3 DNA reads TGCAGCGTCGCAGACAGGGGGAACACTGAAGCTTTCTTT. This sequence joins TRBV29-1 and TRBJ1-1; 8 bases are shared with TRBD1. V was pared by 6 bases and J by 1 base, with 4 bases of the junction left unmatched. CDR3 length equals 13 residues. Germline assignment: CDR1 SQVTM and CDR2 ANQGSEA.

This chain uses TRBV4-1 with TRBJ2-1; 7 bases align to TRBD2. CDR3 length: 17 amino acids. Unmatched junction bases numbered 21, after V lost 1 base and J lost 15 bases. Germline V gene sequence: CDR1 MGHRA, CDR2 YSYEKL. CDR3 DNA sequence: TGCGCCAGCAGCCAAGGGCGTCTAGCGGTTTTTACAATGAGTCGGTTCTTC. It translates to CASSQGRLAVFTMSRFF.

V usage is TRBV19 and J usage is TRBJ1-1; the match to TRBD1 covers 9 bases. This CDR3 has 13 amino acids. Germline lookup yields CDR1 LNHDA and CDR2 SQIVND (reference sequence). The trim removed 4 bases at V and 3 bases at J, leaving 0 bases unmatched. The CDR3 loop is CASSRTGDTEAFF. Written as DNA, the CDR3 is TGTGCCAGTAGTAGGACAGGGGACACTGAAGCTTTCTTT.

This clonotype was seen more than once but under ten times. The gene calls are TRBV7-2 and TRBJ1-2, with D unclear. This CDR3 spans 13 amino acids. V was cut by 1 base and J by 3 bases, with 6 bases left in between. Germline CDR1 reads SGHTA; CDR2 reads FQGNSA. Here the CDR3 reads CASSLVQDYGYTF. CDR3 in DNA: TGTGCCAGCAGCTTAGTGCAGGACTATGGCTACACCTTC. Based on the CDR3 plus reference TRBV7-2 and TRBJ1-2, the full variable domain is GAGVSQSPSNKVTEKGKDVELRCDPISGHTALYWYRQSLGQGLEFLIYFQGNSAPDKSGLPSDRFSAERTGGSVSTLTIQRTQQEDSAVYLCASSLVQDYGYTFGSGTRLTVV.

The chain is built from TRBV5-5 and TRBJ2-2; D is possibly TRBD1 (5 bases). Deletions cut 1 base from V and 5 bases from J, with 6 bases between. The germline V gene encodes CDR1 SGHKS and CDR2 YYEKEE (reference sequence). This CDR3 is built from 13 residues. The CDR3 DNA reads as TGTGCCAGCAGCTTGCCAGGGACCGGGGAGCTGTTTTTT. The encoded protein is CASSLPGTGELFF.

The chain uses TRBV20-1 and TRBJ1-2, with D possibly being TRBD1 (6 bases). The CDR3 is made up of 13 amino acids. In germline, CDR1 is DFQATT, CDR2 SNEGSKA (reference sequence). Between the trimmed V and J ends, which lost 5 bases and 8 bases, there was a span of 18 bases. The CDR3 coding sequence is TGCAGTGCTCCCCCAACAGGGCTGGCAGGCTACACCTTC. Translation gives CSAPPTGLAGYTF.

This rearrangement joins TRBV20-1 to TRBJ1-2; the D is unclear. The germline V and J ends were trimmed by 3 bases and 3 bases, with 8 bases remaining between them. This CDR3 spans 12 amino acids. Germline loops: CDR1 DFQATT, CDR2 SNEGSKA (reference sequence). The CDR3 loop is CSASSRDYGYTF. The CDR3 bases are TGCAGTGCTAGTTCCCGGGACTATGGCTACACCTTC.

This clonotype was counted a few times. This rearrangement joins TRBV9 to TRBJ2-1; D gene ambiguous. CDR3 size: 12 residues. Trimming left V 3 bases short and J 7 bases short, with 8 bases between. Germline V gene data show CDR1 as SGDLS and CDR2 as YYNGEE. The CDR3 nucleotides read TGTGCCAGCAGCGGTACGAGGAATGAGCAGTTCTTC. Amino acid sequence: CASSGTRNEQFF. Full variable domain (rest looked up from reference TRBV9 and TRBJ2-1): DSGVTQTPKHLITATGQRVTLRCSPRSGDLSVYWYQQSLDQGLQFLIQYYNGEERAKGNILERFSAQQFPDLHSELNLSSLELGDSALYFCASSGTRNEQFFGPGTRLTVL.

This clonotype has a handful of counts. The chain employs TRBV18 and TRBJ2-7; D might be TRBD1 or TRBD2, each matching 5 bases. Trimming removed 6 bases at V and 5 bases at J, with 11 bases between. Germline loops: CDR1 KGHSH, CDR2 LQKENI. This CDR3 is built from 12 residues. CDR3 region: CASSWGYDEQYF. The CDR3 region has the DNA TGTGCCAGCTCTTGGGGGTATGACGAGCAGTACTTC.

This clonotype came up a few times. The CDR3, as DNA: TGTGCCAGCAGCTTAGCTGACAATGAGCAGTTCTTC. Translated: CASSLADNEQFF. V gene TRBV7-2 combines with J gene TRBJ2-1; D gene unclear. V lost 0 bases and J 5 bases, leaving 2 bases between the germline ends. From germline, CDR1 is SGHTA and CDR2 FQGNSA. The CDR3 loop spans 12 amino acids.

This CDR3 is CASSLETGRSSYNEQFF. CDR3 sequence (DNA): TGCGCCAGCAGCTTGGAGACAGGACGGAGCTCCTACAATGAGCAGTTCTTC. The chain uses TRBV5-1 and TRBJ2-1; TRBD1 is a possible D gene (6 bases). Per the germline V gene, CDR1 is SGHRS and CDR2 is YFSETQ. The CDR3 covers 17 residues. The V end lost 0 bases, the J end lost 0 bases, and 13 bases lay between the germline ends.

The rearrangement uses TRBV6-2 or TRBV6-3 and TRBJ2-2; perhaps TRBD1 as D (6 bases). The ends were cut back, 6 bases at V and 4 bases at J, with 12 bases in the middle. The CDR3 runs to 14 residues. The V gene's germline CDR1 is MNHEY and CDR2 SVGEGT. Here the CDR3 reads CASSRPGVTGELFF. The CDR3 DNA reads TGTGCCAGCAGCAGACCAGGGGTCACCGGGGAGCTGTTTTTT.

This clonotype came up a few times. The chain has TRBV12-3 or TRBV12-4 and TRBJ1-1, with TRBD1 as a possible D gene (5 bases). There are 13 residues in the CDR3. Trimming removed 6 bases from V and 5 bases from J, with 13 bases in between. The CDR3 is CASRLREATEAFF. The DNA of the CDR3 is TGTGCCAGCAGGCTCAGGGAAGCAACTGAAGCTTTCTTT.

The rearrangement links TRBV6-5 to TRBJ2-1; 7 bases align to TRBD2. Per germline, CDR1 MNHEY and CDR2 SVGAGI. This CDR3 is 14 amino acids long. V lost 7 bases, J lost 10 bases, and 13 bases stayed unmatched. This CDR3 is CASKPGLTVWEQFF. The CDR3 DNA is TGTGCCAGCAAGCCGGGACTAACCGTGTGGGAGCAGTTCTTC.

The genes are TRBV6-1 and TRBJ1-1; D remains unclear. The CDR3 spans 13 residues. The germline V gene encodes CDR1 MNHNS and CDR2 SASEGT. V lost 9 bases and J lost 3, with 14 bases in between. The CDR3 loop is CASGRVWDTEAFF. CDR3 DNA sequence: TGTGCCAGTGGCCGGGTTTGGGACACTGAAGCTTTCTTT.

The chain has TRBV9 and TRBJ2-3; D call uncertain. The V end lost 4 bases, the J end lost 6 bases, and 12 bases lay between the germline ends. CDR3 length: 13 amino acids. Germline V gives CDR1 SGDLS, CDR2 YYNGEE. CDR3 residues: CASSSRHLDTQYF. The CDR3 bases are TGTGCCAGCAGCTCACGACATCTCGATACGCAGTATTTT.

This chain connects TRBV29-1 to TRBJ2-4; 8 positions agree with TRBD1. CDR3 length: 14 amino acids. Germline V lookup: CDR1 SQVTM, CDR2 ANQGSEA. J was trimmed by 3 bases and V by 7 bases; bases with no gene match: 8. The CDR3: CSARQGAGKNIQYF. The CDR3 nucleotides are TGCAGCGCGAGGCAGGGGGCTGGCAAAAACATTCAGTACTTC.

J is TRBJ1-2 and V is TRBV25-1, with TRBD1 as a possible D gene (5 bases). Trimming took 4 bases from V and 8 from J, leaving 11 bases between them. Germline CDR1 and CDR2: MGHDK and SYGVNS. The CDR3 runs to 12 residues. The CDR3 is CASSGGTSGYTF. The CDR3 DNA reads TGTGCCAGCAGTGGGGGGACTTCGGGCTACACCTTC.

This clonotype appeared many times. This sequence joins TRBV7-6 and TRBJ2-7; 9 bases line up with TRBD1. Trimming at V came to 5 bases and at J to 6 bases, leaving 8 bases not matched to a gene. Germline lookup yields CDR1 SGHVS and CDR2 FNYEAQ. This CDR3 has 14 amino acids. CDR3 protein: CASSPLGQGREQYF. The CDR3 DNA reads as TGTGCCAGCAGCCCGCTGGGACAGGGACGCGAGCAGTACTTC. Drawing the rest from reference TRBV7-6 and TRBJ2-7, the complete variable domain is GAGVSQSPRYKVTKRGQDVALRCDPISGHVSLYWYRQALGQGPEFLTYFNYEAQQDKSGLPNDRFSAERPEGSISTLTIQRTEQRDSAMYRCASSPLGQGREQYFGPGTRLTVT.

The genes are TRBV6-5 and TRBJ2-7; D gene unclear. CDR3 size: 12 residues. CDR1 is MNHEY and CDR2 is SVGAGI in the germline V gene. Trimming took 5 bases from V and 2 from J, leaving 7 bases between them. CDR3 protein: CASSSTAYEQYF. The CDR3 DNA follows: TGTGCCAGCAGTAGTACGGCCTACGAGCAGTACTTC.

This sequence joins TRBV6-2 or TRBV6-3 and TRBJ2-3; 11 nucleotides agree with TRBD2. The CDR3 sequence is 15 residues long. V shed 2 bases and J 4 bases; nucleotides not matched to a gene: 2. The germline V gene has CDR1 MNHEY and CDR2 SVGEGT. CDR3 in amino acids: CASSYTSGGADTQYF. DNA for the CDR3: TGTGCCAGCAGTTACACTAGCGGGGGTGCAGATACGCAGTATTTT.

The chain employs TRBV2 and TRBJ2-7; TRBD2 matches at 12 bases. CDR3 length: 17 residues. V gave up 6 bases and J gave up 4 bases; unmatched junction bases: 13. Looked up from germline, CDR1 is SNHLY and CDR2 is FYNNEI. The DNA of the CDR3 is TGTGCCAGCAGAGACGGACTAGCGGGGCCATTGCGGTACGAGCAGTACTTC. It codes for CASRDGLAGPLRYEQYF.